This entry is about one T cell receptor (beta chain). Its antigen remains unidentified. The CDR3 spans 15 residues. Germline loops: CDR1 SNHLY, CDR2 FYNNEI. The V segment lost 8 bases and the J segment 4 bases; nucleotides outside the gene matches: 9. Treatment denoted: roughly 10-day PBMC culture with coronavirus spike peptide pools or control peptides (ViraFEST assay). CD4+ T cells of the unexposed donor were collected before the COVID-19 pandemic (2011-2018). The sample is drawn from a study of vaccination and CD4 T cells after COVID-19. Sequenced with the Oncomine TCR Beta short-read assay was DNA taken from cultured CD4+ T cells. TCRdb reprocessed the PCR reads via MiXCR and lists one record per CDR3 protein. Here the sample spans 7,000 or so distinct CDR3 sequences, around two fifths being singletons.

The chain uses TRBV2 and TRBJ2-3; 10 nucleotides agree with TRBD2. The source is a human donor in good health. Material: CD4+ T cells from blood, cultured in vitro. The DNA of the CDR3 is TGTGCCAGCTCCGCCGGGACTAGCGTCTCAGATACGCAGTATTTT. Protein sequence: CASSAGTSVSDTQYF.